The rows below give T cell receptor beta chains drawn from one sample of a study of blood T cell repertoires in COVID-19. TCRdb's table, derived via immunoSEQ multiplex PCR, lists solely in-frame clones and lacks some. This table has tens of thousands of clones, 75% to 90% appearing once. Source material: peripheral blood. The receptors derive from a human donor in a cohort sampled during active COVID-19. CDR3s include the opening cysteine and the closing phenylalanine or tryptophan. The D gene is left open where the match is weak. Expanded clones get a size class; other rows say once, few or many, or leave the size out.

v_call: TRBV5-1
j_call: TRBJ2-3
cdr3_length: 18
clone_size: once
d_call: TRBD2
cdr3_nt: TGCGCCAGCAGCTTGGGTGCTAGCGGGAGTGGGGTGACAGATACGCAGTATTTT
cdr3_aa: CASSLGASGSGVTDTQYF

v_call: TRBV6-4
j_call: TRBJ2-2
cdr3_length: 16
clone_size: .
d_call: .
cdr3_nt: TGTGCCAGCAGTGACTCGAATAGCGGGAACACCGGGGAGCTGTTTTTT
cdr3_aa: CASSDSNSGNTGELFF

v_call: TRBV24-1
j_call: TRBJ1-5
cdr3_length: 12
clone_size: .
d_call: .
cdr3_nt: TGTGCCACCAGTGACTCCTCTCAGCCCCAGCATTTT
cdr3_aa: CATSDSSQPQHF

v_call: TRBV7-9
j_call: TRBJ1-1
cdr3_length: 13
clone_size: .
d_call: .
cdr3_nt: TGTGCCAGCAGCAACTCAGGGGTTACTGAAGCTTTCTTT
cdr3_aa: CASSNSGVTEAFF

v_call: TRBV2
j_call: TRBJ1-5
cdr3_length: 15
clone_size: .
d_call: .
cdr3_nt: TGTGCCAGCAGTGAAGAGGGGGATAGCAATCAGCCCCAGCATTTT
cdr3_aa: CASSEEGDSNQPQHF

v_call: TRBV5-1
j_call: TRBJ2-2
cdr3_length: 15
clone_size: .
d_call: .
cdr3_nt: TGCGCCAGCAGCGCGGGGACAGCGAACACCGGGGAGCTGTTTTTT
cdr3_aa: CASSAGTANTGELFF

v_call: TRBV7-6
j_call: TRBJ1-1
cdr3_length: 15
clone_size: .
d_call: .
cdr3_nt: TGTGCCAGCAGCTTAGTGGCGCAGGGGAACACTGAAGCTTTCTTT
cdr3_aa: CASSLVAQGNTEAFF

v_call: TRBV7-6
j_call: TRBJ1-6
cdr3_length: 14
clone_size: few
d_call: .
cdr3_nt: TGTGCCAGCAGCTTCACTTGGGGGGATTCACCCCTCCACTTT
cdr3_aa: CASSFTWGDSPLHF

v_call: TRBV2
j_call: TRBJ1-6
cdr3_length: 15
clone_size: .
d_call: TRBD1
cdr3_nt: TGTGCCAGCAGTGAAGGACAGGGGTCCGGTTCACCCCTCCACTTT
cdr3_aa: CASSEGQGSGSPLHF

v_call: TRBV12-3/TRBV12-4
j_call: TRBJ2-7
cdr3_length: 13
clone_size: .
d_call: .
cdr3_nt: TGTGCCAGCAGTTTTTACAGCTCCTACGAGCAGTACTTC
cdr3_aa: CASSFYSSYEQYF

v_call: TRBV27
j_call: TRBJ1-4
cdr3_length: 15
clone_size: .
d_call: TRBD1
cdr3_nt: TGTGCCAGCAGTTTGTCGGGACAGGCAAATGAAAAACTGTTTTTT
cdr3_aa: CASSLSGQANEKLFF

v_call: TRBV28
j_call: TRBJ2-7
cdr3_length: 15
clone_size: .
d_call: .
cdr3_nt: TGTGCCAGCAGTTTAATGGCAGGGGTGAGCCACGAGCAGTACTTC
cdr3_aa: CASSLMAGVSHEQYF

v_call: TRBV10-1
j_call: TRBJ1-3
cdr3_length: 13
clone_size: .
d_call: .
cdr3_nt: TGCGCCAGCAGTGAGCCTGGAGGTGACACCATATATTTT
cdr3_aa: CASSEPGGDTIYF

v_call: TRBV18
j_call: TRBJ2-7
cdr3_length: 16
clone_size: .
d_call: .
cdr3_nt: TGTGCCAGCTCACCTACGATGGGGGACAACTCCTACGAGCAGTACTTC
cdr3_aa: CASSPTMGDNSYEQYF

v_call: TRBV14
j_call: TRBJ2-1
cdr3_length: 19
clone_size: .
d_call: .
cdr3_nt: TGTGCCAGCAGCCTTTCCGGAGCACTCGAGCAGAGCTCCTACAATGAGCAGTTCTTC
cdr3_aa: CASSLSGALEQSSYNEQFF

v_call: TRBV24-1
j_call: TRBJ1-1
cdr3_length: 15
clone_size: .
d_call: .
cdr3_nt: TGTGCCACCAGTGGCCCTCGGGGGATGAACACTGAAGCTTTCTTT
cdr3_aa: CATSGPRGMNTEAFF

v_call: TRBV3-1/TRBV3-2
j_call: TRBJ2-7
cdr3_length: 11
clone_size: few
d_call: .
cdr3_nt: TGTGCCAGCGGCATGGCCTACGAGCAGTACTTC
cdr3_aa: CASGMAYEQYF

v_call: TRBV6-4
j_call: TRBJ2-3
cdr3_length: 14
clone_size: .
d_call: .
cdr3_nt: TGTGCCAGCTCCCCCGAGGAGCTTTCAGATACGCAGTATTTT
cdr3_aa: CASSPEELSDTQYF

v_call: TRBV19
j_call: TRBJ1-5
cdr3_length: 15
clone_size: .
d_call: .
cdr3_nt: TGTGCCAGTAGTACTGGAACAGGCCATAATCAGCCCCAGCATTTT
cdr3_aa: CASSTGTGHNQPQHF

v_call: TRBV10-3
j_call: TRBJ1-2
cdr3_length: 14
clone_size: few
d_call: .
cdr3_nt: TGTGCCATCAGTGAGCCGAGACAGCCCTATGGCTACACCTTC
cdr3_aa: CAISEPRQPYGYTF

v_call: TRBV18
j_call: TRBJ2-2
cdr3_length: 14
clone_size: .
d_call: .
cdr3_nt: TGTGCCAGCTCACCCCGAACAGAGACCGGGGAGCTGTTTTTT
cdr3_aa: CASSPRTETGELFF

v_call: TRBV5-1
j_call: TRBJ2-1
cdr3_length: 16
clone_size: once
d_call: TRBD2
cdr3_nt: TGCGCCAGCAGCTCCGGGACTAGCGGGATGAGAAATGAGCAGTTCTTC
cdr3_aa: CASSSGTSGMRNEQFF

v_call: TRBV10-3
j_call: TRBJ1-2
cdr3_length: 12
clone_size: .
d_call: TRBD1
cdr3_nt: TGTGCCATCAGCCCGGACAGGGTTGGCTACACCTTC
cdr3_aa: CAISPDRVGYTF

v_call: TRBV29-1
j_call: TRBJ1-5
cdr3_length: 13
clone_size: .
d_call: .
cdr3_nt: TGCAGCGTTGGGCACGCTAGCAATCAGCCCCAGCATTTT
cdr3_aa: CSVGHASNQPQHF

v_call: TRBV30
j_call: TRBJ1-2
cdr3_length: 13
clone_size: .
d_call: .
cdr3_nt: TGTGCCTGGACACGGGGAGCCTACTATGGCTACACCTTC
cdr3_aa: CAWTRGAYYGYTF